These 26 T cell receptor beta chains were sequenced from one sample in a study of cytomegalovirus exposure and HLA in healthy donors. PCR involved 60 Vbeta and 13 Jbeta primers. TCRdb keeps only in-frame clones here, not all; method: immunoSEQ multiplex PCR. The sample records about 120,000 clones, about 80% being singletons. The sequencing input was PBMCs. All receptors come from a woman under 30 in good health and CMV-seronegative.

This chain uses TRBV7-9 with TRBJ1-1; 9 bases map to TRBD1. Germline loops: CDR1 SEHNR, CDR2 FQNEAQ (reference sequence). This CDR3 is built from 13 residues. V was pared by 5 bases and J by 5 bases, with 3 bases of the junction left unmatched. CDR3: CASSLGTGTEAFF. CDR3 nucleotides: TGTGCCAGCAGCCTAGGGACAGGGACTGAAGCTTTCTTT.

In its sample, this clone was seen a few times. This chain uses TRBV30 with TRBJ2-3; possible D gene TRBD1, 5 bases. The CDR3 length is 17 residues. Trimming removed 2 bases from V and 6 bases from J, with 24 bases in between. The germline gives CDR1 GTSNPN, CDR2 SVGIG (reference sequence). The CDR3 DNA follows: TGTGCCTGGAGTTCTAAGAATGGTAGGACAAATCGGGATACGCAGTATTTT. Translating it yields CAWSSKNGRTNRDTQYF.

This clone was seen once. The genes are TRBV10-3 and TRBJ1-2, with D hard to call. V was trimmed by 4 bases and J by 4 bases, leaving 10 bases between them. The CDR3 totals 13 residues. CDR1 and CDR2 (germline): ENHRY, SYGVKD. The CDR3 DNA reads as TGTGCCATCAGTGGACGGGAAGTCTATGGCTACACCTTC. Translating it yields CAISGREVYGYTF.

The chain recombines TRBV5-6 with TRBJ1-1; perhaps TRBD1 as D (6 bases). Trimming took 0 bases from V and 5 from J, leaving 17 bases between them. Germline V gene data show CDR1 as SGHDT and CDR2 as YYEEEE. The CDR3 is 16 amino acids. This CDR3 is CASSLETGARRTEAFF. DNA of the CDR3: TGTGCCAGCAGCTTGGAGACAGGAGCCCGACGGACTGAAGCTTTCTTT.

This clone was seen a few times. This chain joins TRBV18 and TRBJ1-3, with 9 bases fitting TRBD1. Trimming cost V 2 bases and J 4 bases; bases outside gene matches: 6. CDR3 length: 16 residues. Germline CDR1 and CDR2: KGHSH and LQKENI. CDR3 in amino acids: CASSPSGQGNGNTIYF. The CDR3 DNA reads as TGTGCCAGCTCACCATCAGGACAGGGGAACGGAAACACCATATATTTT.

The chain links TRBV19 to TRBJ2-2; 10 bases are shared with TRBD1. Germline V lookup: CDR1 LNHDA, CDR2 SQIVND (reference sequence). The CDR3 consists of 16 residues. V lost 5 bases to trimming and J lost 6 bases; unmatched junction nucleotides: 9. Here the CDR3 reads CASSSRQGARAGELFF. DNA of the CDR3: TGTGCCAGTAGTTCAAGACAGGGGGCTCGAGCCGGGGAGCTGTTTTTT.

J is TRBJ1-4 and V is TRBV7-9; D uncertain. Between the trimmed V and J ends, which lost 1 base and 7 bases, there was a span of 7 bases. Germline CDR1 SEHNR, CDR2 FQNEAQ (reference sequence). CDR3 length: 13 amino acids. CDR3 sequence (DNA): TGTGCCAGCAGCTTAGTGGAGAGTGAAAAACTGTTTTTT. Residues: CASSLVESEKLFF.

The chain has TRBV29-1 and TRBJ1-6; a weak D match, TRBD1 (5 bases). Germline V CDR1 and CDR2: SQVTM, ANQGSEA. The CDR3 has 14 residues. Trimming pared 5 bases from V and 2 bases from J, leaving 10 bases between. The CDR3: CSVREGTYNSPLHF. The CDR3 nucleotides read TGCAGCGTTCGGGAGGGGACCTATAATTCACCCCTCCACTTT.

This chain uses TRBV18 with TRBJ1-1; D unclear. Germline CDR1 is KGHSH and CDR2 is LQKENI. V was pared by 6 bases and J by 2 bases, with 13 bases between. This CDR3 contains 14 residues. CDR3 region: CASSRGRTNTEAFF. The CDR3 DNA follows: TGTGCCAGCTCCCGCGGACGGACTAACACTGAAGCTTTCTTT.

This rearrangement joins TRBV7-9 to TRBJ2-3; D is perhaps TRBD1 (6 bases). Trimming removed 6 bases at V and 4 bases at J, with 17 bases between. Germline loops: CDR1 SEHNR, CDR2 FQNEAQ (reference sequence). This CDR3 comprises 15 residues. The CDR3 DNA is TGTGCCAGCAGACAAAAACAGGGTAGCCCAGATACGCAGTATTTT. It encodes CASRQKQGSPDTQYF.

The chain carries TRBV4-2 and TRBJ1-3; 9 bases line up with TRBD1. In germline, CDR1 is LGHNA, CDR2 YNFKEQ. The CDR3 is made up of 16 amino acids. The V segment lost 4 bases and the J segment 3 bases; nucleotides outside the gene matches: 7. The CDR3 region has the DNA TGTGCCAGCAGCCGCCGGACAGGGGAAGTTGGAAACACCATATATTTT. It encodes CASSRRTGEVGNTIYF.

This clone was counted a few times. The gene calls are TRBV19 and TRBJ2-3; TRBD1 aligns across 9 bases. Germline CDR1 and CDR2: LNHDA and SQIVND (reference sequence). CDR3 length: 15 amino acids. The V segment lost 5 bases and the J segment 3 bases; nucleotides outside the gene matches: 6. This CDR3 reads CASSADRGLTDTQYF. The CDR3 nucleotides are TGTGCCAGTAGTGCGGACAGGGGCTTAACAGATACGCAGTATTTT.

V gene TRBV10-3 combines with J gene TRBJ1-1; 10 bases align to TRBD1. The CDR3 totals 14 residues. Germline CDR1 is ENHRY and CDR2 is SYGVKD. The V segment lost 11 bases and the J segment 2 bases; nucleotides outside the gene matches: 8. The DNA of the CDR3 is TGTGCCGCGTCCCGGGACAGGGGAAACACTGAAGCTTTCTTT. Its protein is CAASRDRGNTEAFF.

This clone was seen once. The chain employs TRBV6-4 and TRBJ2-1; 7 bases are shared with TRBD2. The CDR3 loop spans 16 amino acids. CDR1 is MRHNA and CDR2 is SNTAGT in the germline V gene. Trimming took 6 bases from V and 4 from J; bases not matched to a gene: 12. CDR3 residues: CASSPLGAGPYNEQFF. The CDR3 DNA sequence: TGTGCCAGCAGCCCCCTGGGAGCGGGGCCTTACAATGAGCAGTTCTTC.

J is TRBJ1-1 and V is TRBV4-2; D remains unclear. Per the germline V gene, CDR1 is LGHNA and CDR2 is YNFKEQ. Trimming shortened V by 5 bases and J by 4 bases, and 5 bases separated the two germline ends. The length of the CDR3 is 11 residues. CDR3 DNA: TGTGCCAGCAGCGAGGGCACTGAAGCTTTCTTT. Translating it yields CASSEGTEAFF.

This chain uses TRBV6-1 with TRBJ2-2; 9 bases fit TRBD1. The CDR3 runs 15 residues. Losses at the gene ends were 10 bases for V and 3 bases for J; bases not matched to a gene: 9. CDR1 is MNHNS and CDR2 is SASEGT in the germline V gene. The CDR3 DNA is TGTGCCATCAGGGAGGGGACAGGGTACACCGGGGAGCTGTTTTTT. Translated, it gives CAIREGTGYTGELFF.

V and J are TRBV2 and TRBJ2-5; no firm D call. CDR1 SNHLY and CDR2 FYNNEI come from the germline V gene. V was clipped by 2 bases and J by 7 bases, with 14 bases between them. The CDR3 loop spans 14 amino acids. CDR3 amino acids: CASSEPQVLWTQYF. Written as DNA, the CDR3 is TGTGCCAGCAGTGAACCCCAGGTACTGTGGACCCAGTACTTC.

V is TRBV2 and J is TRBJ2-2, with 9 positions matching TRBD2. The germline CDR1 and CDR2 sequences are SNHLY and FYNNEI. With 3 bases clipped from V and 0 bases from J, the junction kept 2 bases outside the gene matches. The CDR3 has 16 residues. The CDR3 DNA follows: TGTGCCAGCAGTGAGACTAGCGGAGCGAACACCGGGGAGCTGTTTTTT. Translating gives CASSETSGANTGELFF.

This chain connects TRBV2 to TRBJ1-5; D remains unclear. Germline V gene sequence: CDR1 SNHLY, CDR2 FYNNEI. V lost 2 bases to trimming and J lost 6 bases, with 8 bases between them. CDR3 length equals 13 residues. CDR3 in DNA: TGTGCCAGCAGTGAAATCGGGGTTCAGCCCCAGCATTTT. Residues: CASSEIGVQPQHF. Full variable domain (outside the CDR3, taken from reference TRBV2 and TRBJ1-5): EPEVTQTPSHQVTQMGQEVILRCVPISNHLYFYWYRQILGQKVEFLVSFYNNEISEKSEIFDDQFSVERPDGSNFTLKIRSTKLEDSAMYFCASSEIGVQPQHFGDGTRLSIL.

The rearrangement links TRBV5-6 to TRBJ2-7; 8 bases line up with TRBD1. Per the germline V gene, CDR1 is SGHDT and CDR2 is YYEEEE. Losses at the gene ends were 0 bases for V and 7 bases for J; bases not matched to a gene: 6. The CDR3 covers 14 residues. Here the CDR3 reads CASSLGQGASEQYF. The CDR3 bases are TGTGCCAGCAGCTTGGGGCAGGGGGCGTCTGAGCAGTACTTC.

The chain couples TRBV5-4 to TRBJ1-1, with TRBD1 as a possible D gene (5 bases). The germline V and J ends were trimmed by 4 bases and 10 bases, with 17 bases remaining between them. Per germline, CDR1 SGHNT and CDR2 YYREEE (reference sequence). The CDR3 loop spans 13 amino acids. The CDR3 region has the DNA TGTGCCAGCAGCGACCGCAGGGTTCGGGTAGCTTTCTTT. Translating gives CASSDRRVRVAFF.

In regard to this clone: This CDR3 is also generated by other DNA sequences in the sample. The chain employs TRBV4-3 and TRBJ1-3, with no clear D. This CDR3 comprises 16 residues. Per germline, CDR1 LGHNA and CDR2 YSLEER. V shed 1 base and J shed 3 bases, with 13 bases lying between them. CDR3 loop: CASSQVSTAGGNTIYF. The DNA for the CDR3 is TGCGCCAGCAGCCAAGTCAGTACAGCGGGTGGAAACACCATATATTTT.

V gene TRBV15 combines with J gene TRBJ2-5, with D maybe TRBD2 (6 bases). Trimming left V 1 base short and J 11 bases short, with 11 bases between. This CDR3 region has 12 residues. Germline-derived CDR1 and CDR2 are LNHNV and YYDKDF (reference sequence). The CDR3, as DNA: TGTGCCACCAGCAGAGTGGGCGGGGAGCAGTACTTC. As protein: CATSRVGGEQYF.

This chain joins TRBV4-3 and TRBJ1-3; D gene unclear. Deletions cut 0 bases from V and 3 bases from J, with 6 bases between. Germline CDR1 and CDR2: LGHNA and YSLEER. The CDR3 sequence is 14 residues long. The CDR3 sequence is CASSQDPGGNTIYF. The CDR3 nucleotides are TGCGCCAGCAGCCAAGATCCGGGTGGAAACACCATATATTTT.

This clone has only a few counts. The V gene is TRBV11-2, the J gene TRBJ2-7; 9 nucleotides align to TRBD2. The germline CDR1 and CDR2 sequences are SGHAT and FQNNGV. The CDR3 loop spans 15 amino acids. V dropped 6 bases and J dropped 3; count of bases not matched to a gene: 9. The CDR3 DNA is TGTGCCAGCAGGGCGAAGGAAGCGGGAGGCTACGAGCAGTACTTC. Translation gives CASRAKEAGGYEQYF.

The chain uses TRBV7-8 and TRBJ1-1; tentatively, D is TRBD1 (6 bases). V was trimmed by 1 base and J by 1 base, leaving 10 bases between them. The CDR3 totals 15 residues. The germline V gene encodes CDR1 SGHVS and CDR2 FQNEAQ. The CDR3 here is CASSLEGVPNTEAFF. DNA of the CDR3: TGTGCCAGCAGCTTAGAGGGGGTCCCGAACACTGAAGCTTTCTTT.